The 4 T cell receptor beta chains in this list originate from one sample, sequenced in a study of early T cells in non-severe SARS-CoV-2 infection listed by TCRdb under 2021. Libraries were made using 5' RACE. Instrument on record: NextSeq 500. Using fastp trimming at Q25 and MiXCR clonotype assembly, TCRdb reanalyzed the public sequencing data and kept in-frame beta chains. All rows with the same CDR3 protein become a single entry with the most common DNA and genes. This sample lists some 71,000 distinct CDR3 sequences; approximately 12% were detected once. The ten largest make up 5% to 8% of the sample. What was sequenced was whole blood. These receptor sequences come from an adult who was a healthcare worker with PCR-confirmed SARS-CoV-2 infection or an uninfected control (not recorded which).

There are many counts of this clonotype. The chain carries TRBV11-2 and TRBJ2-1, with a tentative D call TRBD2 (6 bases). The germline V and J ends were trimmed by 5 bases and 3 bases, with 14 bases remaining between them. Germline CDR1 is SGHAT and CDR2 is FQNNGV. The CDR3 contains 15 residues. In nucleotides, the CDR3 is TGTGCCAGCAGCCCCAGGTCCGGGGGCTACAATGAGCAGTTCTTC. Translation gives CASSPRSGGYNEQFF.

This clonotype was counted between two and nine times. The CDR3 sequence is CASSLSFGGEKLFF. CDR3 sequence (DNA): TGTGCCAGCAGCTTATCGTTTGGGGGCGAAAAACTGTTTTTT. The chain carries TRBV7-2 and TRBJ1-4; D possibly corresponds to TRBD1 (6 bases). The V gene lost 2 bases and the J gene lost 8 bases, with 12 bases spanning the gap. CDR1 SGHTA and CDR2 FQGNSA come from the germline V gene. This CDR3 spans 14 amino acids.

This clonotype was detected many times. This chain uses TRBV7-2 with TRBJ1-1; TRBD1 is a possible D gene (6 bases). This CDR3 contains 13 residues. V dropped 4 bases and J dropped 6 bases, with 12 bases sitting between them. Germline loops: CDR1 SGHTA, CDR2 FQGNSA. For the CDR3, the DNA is TGTGCCAGCAGCTCCCGACAGGTTGCTGAAGCTTTCTTT. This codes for CASSSRQVAEAFF.

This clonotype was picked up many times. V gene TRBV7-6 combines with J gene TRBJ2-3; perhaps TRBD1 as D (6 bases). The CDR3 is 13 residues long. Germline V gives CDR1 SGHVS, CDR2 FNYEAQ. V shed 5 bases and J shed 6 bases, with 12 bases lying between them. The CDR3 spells CASSPKGVDTQYF. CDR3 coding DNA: TGTGCCAGCAGCCCGAAGGGGGTGGATACGCAGTATTTT.